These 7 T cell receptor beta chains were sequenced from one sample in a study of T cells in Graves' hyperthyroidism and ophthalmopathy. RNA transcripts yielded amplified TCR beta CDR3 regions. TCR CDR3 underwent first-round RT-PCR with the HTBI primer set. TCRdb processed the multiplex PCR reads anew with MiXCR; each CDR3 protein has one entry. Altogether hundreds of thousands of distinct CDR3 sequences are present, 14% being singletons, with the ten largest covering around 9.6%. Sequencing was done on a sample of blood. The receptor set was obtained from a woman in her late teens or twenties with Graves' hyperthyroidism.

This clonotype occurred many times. Here the CDR3 DNA reads TGTGCCAGCAGCCCCGGCCGCGGGAGAGGTTACGAGCAGTACTTC. Translated, it gives CASSPGRGRGYEQYF. The chain links TRBV3-1 to TRBJ2-7, with 7 bases lining up with TRBD2. This CDR3 region has 15 residues. V lost 4 bases, J lost 4 bases, and 10 bases stayed unmatched. Germline lookup yields CDR1 LGHDT and CDR2 YNNKEL (reference sequence).

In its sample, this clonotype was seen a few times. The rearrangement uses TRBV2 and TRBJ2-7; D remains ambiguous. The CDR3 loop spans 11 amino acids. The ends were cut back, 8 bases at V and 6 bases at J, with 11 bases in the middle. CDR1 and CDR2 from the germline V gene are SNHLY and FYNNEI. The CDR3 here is CASLGSSEQYF. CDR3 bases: TGTGCCAGCCTGGGCAGCAGCGAGCAGTACTTC.

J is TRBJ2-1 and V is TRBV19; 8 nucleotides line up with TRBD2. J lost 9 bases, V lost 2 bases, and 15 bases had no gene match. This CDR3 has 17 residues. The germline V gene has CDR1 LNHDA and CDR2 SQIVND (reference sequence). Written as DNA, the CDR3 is TGTGCCAGTAGTATATTCCTCTGGGGGACTAGTAATCCTGAGCAGTTCTTC. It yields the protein CASSIFLWGTSNPEQFF.

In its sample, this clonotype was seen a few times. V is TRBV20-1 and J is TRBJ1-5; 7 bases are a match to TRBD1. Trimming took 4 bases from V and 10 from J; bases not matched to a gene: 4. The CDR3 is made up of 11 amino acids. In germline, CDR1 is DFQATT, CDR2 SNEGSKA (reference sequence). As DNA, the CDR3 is TGCAGTGCTACGCAGGGGGTCCCCCAGCATTTT. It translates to CSATQGVPQHF.

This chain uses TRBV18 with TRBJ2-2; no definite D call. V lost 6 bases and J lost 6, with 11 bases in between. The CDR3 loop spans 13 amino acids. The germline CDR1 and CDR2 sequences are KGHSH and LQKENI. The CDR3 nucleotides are TGTGCCAGCTCCGGTTCTTTGGCCGGGGAGCTGTTTTTT. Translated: CASSGSLAGELFF.

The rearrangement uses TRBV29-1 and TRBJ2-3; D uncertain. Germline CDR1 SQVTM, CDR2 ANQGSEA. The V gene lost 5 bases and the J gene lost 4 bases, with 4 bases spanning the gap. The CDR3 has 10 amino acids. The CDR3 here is CSVQADTQYF. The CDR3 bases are TGCAGCGTTCAAGCAGATACGCAGTATTTT.

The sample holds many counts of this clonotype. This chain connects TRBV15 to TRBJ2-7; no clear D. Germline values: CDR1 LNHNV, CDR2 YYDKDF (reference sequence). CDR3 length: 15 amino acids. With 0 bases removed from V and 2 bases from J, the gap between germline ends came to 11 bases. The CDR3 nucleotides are TGTGCCACCAGCAGAGATACTACCAATGCCTACGAGCAGTACTTC. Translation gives CATSRDTTNAYEQYF.